The source of this T cell receptor beta chain is a study of OX40 agonist ivuxolimab in advanced cancers. Sequencing used immunoSEQ multiplex PCR; TCRdb keeps in-frame clones, though not all of them. The repertoire has some 41,000 clones, around 83% of them found once; the top ten carry about a sixth. Germline V gene lookup returns CDR1 MNHEY and CDR2 SVGAGI. The CDR3 totals 15 residues. The V and J ends lost 2 bases and 1 base, in that order; junction bases with no gene match: 2. This receptor was obtained from an adult with an advanced solid tumor such as melanoma, head and neck, liver or kidney cancer. Sequenced material: CD4+ or CD8+ T cells sorted from blood, taken in a trial of the OX40 agonist ivuxolimab. The chain combines TRBV6-5 with TRBJ2-5, with TRBD2 matching 9 bases. The CDR3 DNA reads as TGTGCCAGCAGTTACAGCGGGGGGACCCAAGAGACCCAGTACTTC. Amino acids: CASSYSGGTQETQYF.